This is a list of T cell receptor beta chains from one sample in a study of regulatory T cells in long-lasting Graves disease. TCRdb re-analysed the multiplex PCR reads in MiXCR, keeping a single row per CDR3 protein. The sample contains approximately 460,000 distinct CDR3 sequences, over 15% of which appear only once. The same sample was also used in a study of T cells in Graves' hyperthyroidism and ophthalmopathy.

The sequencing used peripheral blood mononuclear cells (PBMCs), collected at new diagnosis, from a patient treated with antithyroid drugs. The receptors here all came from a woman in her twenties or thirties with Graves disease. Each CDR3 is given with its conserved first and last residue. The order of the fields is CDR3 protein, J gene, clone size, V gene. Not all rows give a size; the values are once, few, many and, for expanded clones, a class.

CDR3 protein: CASSEVGYEQYF
J gene: TRBJ2-7
clone size: -
V gene: TRBV19

CDR3 protein: CASSLRPSYERYF
J gene: TRBJ2-7
clone size: few
V gene: TRBV27

CDR3 protein: CASSRDRVNTDTQYF
J gene: TRBJ2-3
clone size: many
V gene: TRBV28

CDR3 protein: CASSQINREETQYF
J gene: TRBJ2-5
clone size: -
V gene: TRBV4-1

CDR3 protein: CASSLDLRGGTDTQYF
J gene: TRBJ2-3
clone size: many
V gene: TRBV7-2

CDR3 protein: CASSDGIRIANYGYTF
J gene: TRBJ1-2
clone size: many
V gene: TRBV6-1

CDR3 protein: CASSFDRARQETQYF
J gene: TRBJ2-5
clone size: many
V gene: TRBV11-1

CDR3 protein: CASASGGLNTGELFF
J gene: TRBJ2-2
clone size: many
V gene: TRBV28

CDR3 protein: CASSSTSGQGNEQFF
J gene: TRBJ2-1
clone size: many
V gene: TRBV7-2

CDR3 protein: CASSLQGGRSPLHF
J gene: TRBJ1-6
clone size: many
V gene: TRBV13

CDR3 protein: CATSEETSGSYNEQFF
J gene: TRBJ2-1
clone size: many
V gene: TRBV24-1

CDR3 protein: CASKIRGGTGTGELFF
J gene: TRBJ2-2
clone size: -
V gene: TRBV27

CDR3 protein: CASSQGREGPYEQYF
J gene: TRBJ2-7
clone size: many
V gene: TRBV7-9

CDR3 protein: CASSLFVTSNYNEQFF
J gene: -
clone size: -
V gene: TRBV28

CDR3 protein: CASSRGQGQIEVGF
J gene: TRBJ2-7
clone size: many
V gene: TRBV12-3/TRBV12-4

CDR3 protein: CASSLVRRGEQYF
J gene: TRBJ2-7
clone size: few
V gene: TRBV13

CDR3 protein: CSVEGTPDEKLFF
J gene: TRBJ1-4
clone size: many
V gene: TRBV29-1

CDR3 protein: CASSQETGGGRRTEAFF
J gene: TRBJ1-1
clone size: many
V gene: TRBV3-1

CDR3 protein: CASSQDPPGGETEAFF
J gene: TRBJ1-1
clone size: many
V gene: TRBV4-3

CDR3 protein: CASSLGGGLSYEQYF
J gene: TRBJ2-7
clone size: many
V gene: TRBV7-8

CDR3 protein: CASSSAGRISEKLFF
J gene: TRBJ1-4
clone size: many
V gene: TRBV12-3/TRBV12-4

CDR3 protein: CVWSPLGAGTDTQYF
J gene: TRBJ2-3
clone size: -
V gene: TRBV30

CDR3 protein: CASSLSGAGELFF
J gene: TRBJ2-2
clone size: many
V gene: TRBV7-9

CDR3 protein: CASSLTTGTTEQFF
J gene: TRBJ2-1
clone size: few
V gene: TRBV5-5

CDR3 protein: CSALPAVSGNTIYF
J gene: TRBJ1-3
clone size: many
V gene: TRBV20-1

CDR3 protein: CAALDGTAELDTQYF
J gene: TRBJ2-3
clone size: -
V gene: TRBV28

CDR3 protein: CASSSGAGYGYTF
J gene: TRBJ1-2
clone size: many
V gene: TRBV12-3/TRBV12-4

CDR3 protein: CAWSQNEQYF
J gene: TRBJ2-7
clone size: many
V gene: TRBV30

CDR3 protein: CASGTGGGSGNTIYF
J gene: TRBJ1-3
clone size: few
V gene: TRBV5-1

CDR3 protein: CASSLGVLVSTDTQYF
J gene: TRBJ2-3
clone size: many
V gene: TRBV7-2

CDR3 protein: CSVRSSGTRTYYGYTF
J gene: TRBJ1-2
clone size: -
V gene: TRBV29-1

CDR3 protein: CASSLLGADIQYF
J gene: TRBJ2-4
clone size: few
V gene: TRBV7-2

CDR3 protein: CASSENWGNQPQHF
J gene: TRBJ1-5
clone size: -
V gene: TRBV6-1

CDR3 protein: CASSPEWGRFPYNEQFF
J gene: TRBJ2-1
clone size: few
V gene: TRBV3-1

CDR3 protein: CSVPGTGLYGYTF
J gene: TRBJ1-2
clone size: -
V gene: TRBV29-1

CDR3 protein: CATSDPGGRSGGVAYNEQFF
J gene: TRBJ2-1
clone size: many
V gene: TRBV24-1

CDR3 protein: CASSPDRSIQKETQYF
J gene: TRBJ2-5
clone size: -
V gene: TRBV5-7